This is a list of T cell receptor beta chains from one sample in a study of OX40 agonist ivuxolimab in advanced cancers. Assay used: immunoSEQ multiplex PCR; TCRdb lists only in-frame clones, some missing. Of some 66,000 clones listed, roughly four fifths are singletons. The specimen was CD4+ or CD8+ T cells sorted from blood, collected in a trial of the OX40 agonist ivuxolimab. These receptor sequences come from an adult with an advanced solid tumor such as melanoma, head and neck, liver or kidney cancer. The CDR3 runs from the conserved cysteine through the conserved F or W. Fields, in order: D gene, J gene, clone size, CDR3 length, V gene, CDR3 DNA, CDR3 protein. D genes are given only for firm matches. A row's size may be missing; if present it is once, few, many or a size class.

>.|TRBJ1-1|.|15|TRBV6-5
TGTGCCAGCAGTTACGTTTGGGGAGGTGACACTGAAGCTTTCTTT
CASSYVWGGDTEAFF
>TRBD1|TRBJ1-4|.|14|TRBV19
TGTGCCAGTAGTATAGTAGGGACAGCTGAAAAACTGTTTTTT
CASSIVGTAEKLFF
>.|TRBJ1-5|.|13|TRBV6-1
TGTGCCAGCAGTGAAGGGGGGAATCAGCCCCAGCATTTT
CASSEGGNQPQHF
>.|TRBJ2-4|.|14|TRBV5-1
TGCGCCAGCAGCTTGGGGGTGACCAAAAACATTCAGTACTTC
CASSLGVTKNIQYF
>.|TRBJ2-7|.|14|TRBV12-5
TGTGCTAGTGGTTCAGGGGCGGCCTCCTACGAGCAGTACTTC
CASGSGAASYEQYF
>TRBD2|TRBJ2-1|.|17|TRBV5-1
TGCGCCAGCAGCTTAGGGGCCAGTGCGGGAGGGTACAATGAGCAGTTCTTC
CASSLGASAGGYNEQFF
>TRBD2|TRBJ2-1|.|18|TRBV4-2
TGTGCCAGCAGCCAAGAGGGAGGACTAGCGGGAGGAAACAATGAGCAGTTCTTC
CASSQEGGLAGGNNEQFF
>TRBD1|TRBJ2-6|.|19|TRBV7-2
TGTGCCAGCAAAAGAACCGGGACAGGGAGTCTCCGTGGGGCCAACGTCCTGACTTTC
CASKRTGTGSLRGANVLTF
>.|TRBJ2-3|.|12|TRBV29-1
TGCAGCGGGCAGGGATTCACAGATACGCAGTATTTT
CSGQGFTDTQYF
>TRBD1|TRBJ2-5|.|14|TRBV29-1
TGCAGCGTTGTCGGGACAGGGGGGAGACAGACCCAGTACTTC
CSVVGTGGRQTQYF
>.|TRBJ2-7|.|14|TRBV6-1
TGTGCCAGCAGTACATCCAGGGTCTCTAGCGAGCAGTACTTC
CASSTSRVSSEQYF
>.|TRBJ2-4|.|15|TRBV13
TGTGCCAGCAGCTTAGTAGGTCGGCAGGGAGACATTCAGTACTTC
CASSLVGRQGDIQYF
>.|TRBJ1-1|.|14|TRBV19
TGTGCCAGTACTAATACGGCTTTTGTCACTGAAGCTTTCTTT
CASTNTAFVTEAFF
>.|TRBJ1-2|.|12|TRBV2
TGTGCCAGCAGTGAAGCGGTACCCAGTAGGACCTTC
CASSEAVPSRTF
>TRBD1|TRBJ1-5|.|22|TRBV6-7
TGTGCCAGCAGAAAATTGACAGGGGCCATTACACAGCACTCATTTAGCAATCAGCCCCAGCATTTT
CASRKLTGAITQHSFSNQPQHF
>TRBD1|TRBJ1-1|.|13|TRBV5-1
TGCGCCAGCAGCTGGGACAGGGGCACTGAAGCTTTCTTT
CASSWDRGTEAFF
>.|TRBJ1-2|.|14|TRBV10-3
TGTGCCATCAGTGACAGGCAGGGGCCGTATTCCTACACCTTC
CAISDRQGPYSYTF
>.|TRBJ2-3|once|16|TRBV4-2
TGTGCCAGCAGCCAAGAGGAATCTACTAGCACAGATACGCAGTATTTT
CASSQEESTSTDTQYF
>.|TRBJ2-6|once|15|TRBV11-2
TGTGCCAGCAGCCCCGGAGGGTCTGGGGCCAACGTCCTGACTTTC
CASSPGGSGANVLTF
>.|TRBJ2-7|.|15|TRBV19
TGTGCCAGTAGCATAGGGGCAGGGATGCCCTACGAGCAGTACTTC
CASSIGAGMPYEQYF
>TRBD2|TRBJ2-1|.|15|TRBV5-1
TGCGCCAGCAGCTTGGAGGGCGGGAGGTTGAATGAGCAGTTCTTC
CASSLEGGRLNEQFF
>.|TRBJ2-6|.|13|TRBV30
TGTGCCAGATCAAACTCTGGGGCCAACGTCCTGACTTTC
CARSNSGANVLTF
>TRBD2|TRBJ2-7|.|16|TRBV5-4
TGTGCCAGCAGCTGGAGGACTAGCGGGAGTTTCGAGGAGCAGTACTTC
CASSWRTSGSFEEQYF
>.|TRBJ2-2|.|15|TRBV19
TGTGCCAGTACTCTACAGGGTCCGGACACCGGGGAGCTGTTTTTT
CASTLQGPDTGELFF
>TRBD1|TRBJ2-5|once|14|TRBV27
TGTGCCAGCAGTTTCCGACAGGGTCGAGAGACCCAGTACTTC
CASSFRQGRETQYF
>TRBD1|TRBJ2-7|.|15|TRBV5-1
TGCGCCAGCAGCTTTCTGGGGACAGGGCTCAACGAGCAGTACTTC
CASSFLGTGLNEQYF
>TRBD2|TRBJ2-7|.|15|TRBV4-3
TGCGCCAGCAGCCAAGGTCTAGCGGGAGGCTACGAGCAGTACTTC
CASSQGLAGGYEQYF
>.|TRBJ1-4|.|16|TRBV4-2
TGTGCCAGCAGCCAAGATGGAACCCCGGCTAATGAAAAACTGTTTTTT
CASSQDGTPANEKLFF
>.|TRBJ2-1|.|15|TRBV12-5
TGTGCTAGTGGCCTGGTGGTGGGTACGGGCAATGAGCAGTTCTTC
CASGLVVGTGNEQFF
>.|TRBJ1-2|once|15|TRBV5-1
TGCGCCAGCAGCTTACCCGGGACTGGGGCGCCTGGCTACACCTTC
CASSLPGTGAPGYTF
>TRBD2|TRBJ2-7|.|15|TRBV5-4
TGTGCCAGCAGCTTACAACTAGCGGGCAACTACGAGCAGTACTTC
CASSLQLAGNYEQYF
>TRBD2|TRBJ2-1|.|16|TRBV7-2
TGTGCCAGCAGCTTAGTTCTAGCGGGAGGGTACAATGAGCAGTTCTTC
CASSLVLAGGYNEQFF
>TRBD1|TRBJ2-7|.|15|TRBV9
TGTGCCAGCAGCGCAAGGACAGGGGTTTTGTGGGAGCAGTACTTC
CASSARTGVLWEQYF
>TRBD2|TRBJ2-5|.|16|TRBV5-1
TGCGCCAGCAGCTCCGGTCTAGCGGGGTCACAAAAGACCCAGTACTTC
CASSSGLAGSQKTQYF
>.|TRBJ1-3|.|13|TRBV6-5
TGTGCCAGCAGTTACGGATTAATAGACACCATATATTTT
CASSYGLIDTIYF
>.|TRBJ2-7|.|15|TRBV5-1
TGCGCCAGCAGCTTCGGTAGTAGCGACACCTACGAGCAGTACTTC
CASSFGSSDTYEQYF
>.|TRBJ1-2|.|15|TRBV4-2
TGTGCCAGCAGCCGCCGTACAGGGTCGGACTATGGCTACACCTTC
CASSRRTGSDYGYTF
>TRBD1|TRBJ2-7|.|16|TRBV11-2
TGTGCCAGCAGTCCTACCCCGGGACAGGGGGTCTACGAGCAGTACTTC
CASSPTPGQGVYEQYF
>.|TRBJ1-1|few|9|TRBV30
TGTGCCTCACAGGAGGGAGCTTTCTTT
CASQEGAFF
>.|TRBJ2-7|.|16|TRBV4-2
TGTGCCAGCAGCCAAGATGTTTGGCTAGCCCGGGGCGAGCAGTACTTC
CASSQDVWLARGEQYF
>.|TRBJ1-2|.|14|TRBV7-9
TGTGCCAGCAGCTCGTCTAAATATAACTATGGCTACACCTTC
CASSSSKYNYGYTF
>TRBD2|TRBJ2-3|.|15|TRBV30
TGTGCTTGCGCGGGGGGGCTAGCGGGAGGAGTGATTGAGTATTTT
CACAGGLAGGVIEYF